This is a list of T cell receptor beta chains from one sample in a study of blood T cells in healthy people across ages. Each CDR3 protein is one row after TCRdb ran MiXCR on the 5' RACE reads. The sample lists about 1.7 million distinct CDR3 sequences; about 28% were seen once. What was sequenced was blood. Every receptor here comes from a woman aged 25 to 39 in good health. The CDR3 runs from the conserved cysteine through the conserved F or W. The D gene is left open where the match is weak. A row's size may be missing; if present it is once, few, many or a size class.

clone_size: few
j_call: TRBJ1-5
v_call: TRBV6-2/TRBV6-3
d_call: -
cdr3_nt: TGTGCCAGCAGTTACTCGATGAGGGAGCCCCAGCATTTT
cdr3_aa: CASSYSMREPQHF

clone_size: many
j_call: TRBJ2-1
v_call: TRBV20-1
d_call: -
cdr3_nt: TGCAGTGCTCAGCCCGGGGGCAATGAGCAGTTCTTC
cdr3_aa: CSAQPGGNEQFF

clone_size: -
j_call: TRBJ2-7
v_call: TRBV29-1
d_call: TRBD1
cdr3_nt: TGCAGCGTGGAACAGGGGCCCCACGAGCGGTACTTC
cdr3_aa: CSVEQGPHERYF

clone_size: few
j_call: TRBJ2-3
v_call: TRBV7-2
d_call: -
cdr3_nt: TGTGCCAGCAGCTCTTCCTGGGACACGCAGTATTTT
cdr3_aa: CASSSSWDTQYF

clone_size: many
j_call: TRBJ2-5
v_call: TRBV5-1
d_call: -
cdr3_nt: TGTGCCAGCAGTCTCTCCCAAGAGACCCAGTACTTC
cdr3_aa: CASSLSQETQYF

clone_size: -
j_call: TRBJ2-4
v_call: TRBV6-1
d_call: TRBD1
cdr3_nt: TGTGCCAGCATGAGACAGGGGGCGGGTGAGCAGTACTTC
cdr3_aa: CASMRQGAGEQYF

clone_size: -
j_call: TRBJ2-1
v_call: TRBV6-4
d_call: -
cdr3_nt: TGTGCCTGCAGTGTACAGACGGACTCTAATGAGCAGTTCTTC
cdr3_aa: CACSVQTDSNEQFF

clone_size: -
j_call: TRBJ2-1
v_call: TRBV25-1
d_call: -
cdr3_nt: TGTGCCAGCAGTATGGGTGGCAGGGCCTATGAGCAGTTCTTC
cdr3_aa: CASSMGGRAYEQFF

clone_size: few
j_call: TRBJ2-2
v_call: TRBV20-1
d_call: -
cdr3_nt: TGCAGTGCTATCGGAGGGAGAACCGGGGAGCTGTTTTTT
cdr3_aa: CSAIGGRTGELFF

clone_size: once
j_call: TRBJ2-4
v_call: TRBV5-6
d_call: TRBD1
cdr3_nt: TGTGCCAGCAGCCATCCATTCCGCGAGGACAGGGCCCAAAACATTCAGTACTTC
cdr3_aa: CASSHPFREDRAQNIQYF

clone_size: -
j_call: TRBJ2-3
v_call: TRBV20-1
d_call: TRBD2
cdr3_nt: TGCAGTGCTACGCAGACTAGCGGGGTTGATACGCAGTATTTT
cdr3_aa: CSATQTSGVDTQYF

clone_size: few
j_call: TRBJ1-6
v_call: TRBV25-1
d_call: -
cdr3_nt: TGTGCCAGCAGTAGAACCAAGGTCAAGAATTCACCCCTCCACTTT
cdr3_aa: CASSRTKVKNSPLHF

clone_size: -
j_call: TRBJ2-5
v_call: TRBV24-1
d_call: TRBD2
cdr3_nt: TGTGCCACCAGTGATCCCGGGACTAGCAAGCAGTACTTC
cdr3_aa: CATSDPGTSKQYF

clone_size: many
j_call: TRBJ1-4
v_call: TRBV6-5
d_call: -
cdr3_nt: TGTGCCAGCAGCATGTATCGGACTAATGAAAAACTGTTTTTT
cdr3_aa: CASSMYRTNEKLFF

clone_size: few
j_call: TRBJ2-1
v_call: TRBV5-1
d_call: TRBD1
cdr3_nt: TGCGCCACCCGGGACAGGGGTGACGAGGAGCAGTTCTTC
cdr3_aa: CATRDRGDEEQFF

clone_size: -
j_call: TRBJ2-7
v_call: TRBV12-3/TRBV12-4
d_call: -
cdr3_nt: TGTGCCAGCAGTCCGACACGGGTAATGGAGCAGTACTTC
cdr3_aa: CASSPTRVMEQYF

clone_size: -
j_call: TRBJ2-3
v_call: TRBV15
d_call: TRBD1
cdr3_nt: TGTGCCACCAGCGCCGGGACAGGGGGCGGAGATACGCAGTATTTT
cdr3_aa: CATSAGTGGGDTQYF

clone_size: few
j_call: TRBJ2-2
v_call: TRBV5-1
d_call: -
cdr3_nt: TGCGCCAGCAGCGAACAGGGTGGCGGGGAGCTGTTTTTT
cdr3_aa: CASSEQGGGELFF

clone_size: few
j_call: TRBJ2-5
v_call: TRBV20-1
d_call: -
cdr3_nt: TGCAGTGCTAGGCCCGCAGGGGGGTCGCAAGAGACCCAGTACTTC
cdr3_aa: CSARPAGGSQETQYF

clone_size: -
j_call: TRBJ2-7
v_call: TRBV5-1
d_call: -
cdr3_nt: TGCGCCAGCAGCATCGGGGTAGTTAATGAGCAGTACTTC
cdr3_aa: CASSIGVVNEQYF

clone_size: -
j_call: TRBJ2-7
v_call: TRBV20-1
d_call: -
cdr3_nt: TGCAGTGCATTGGACAGACCCAGCTCCTACGAGCAGTACTTC
cdr3_aa: CSALDRPSSYEQYF

clone_size: few
j_call: TRBJ2-7
v_call: TRBV6-6
d_call: -
cdr3_nt: TGTGCCAGCAGTTACTCGCAGAGCTCCTACGAGCAGTACTTC
cdr3_aa: CASSYSQSSYEQYF

clone_size: many
j_call: TRBJ2-1
v_call: TRBV5-1
d_call: -
cdr3_nt: TGCGCCAGCAGCTTTTGGGGGAATGAGCAGTTCTTC
cdr3_aa: CASSFWGNEQFF

clone_size: few
j_call: TRBJ2-5
v_call: TRBV6-2/TRBV6-3
d_call: -
cdr3_nt: TGTGCCAGCAGTTACAGCGTAGAGACCCAGTACTTC
cdr3_aa: CASSYSVETQYF

clone_size: -
j_call: TRBJ1-1
v_call: TRBV3-1
d_call: -
cdr3_nt: TGTGCCAGCAGCCAAGAAACGGGTTCAGACGCTTTCTTT
cdr3_aa: CASSQETGSDAFF

clone_size: -
j_call: TRBJ2-5
v_call: TRBV5-6
d_call: -
cdr3_nt: TGTGCCAGCAGCTTGGGGGCGGCTCATCAGTCCGAGACCCAGTACTTC
cdr3_aa: CASSLGAAHQSETQYF

clone_size: few
j_call: TRBJ2-5
v_call: TRBV24-1
d_call: -
cdr3_nt: TGTGCCACCAGTGAAGGATTCGGAGCAGCGCAAGAGACCCAGTACTTC
cdr3_aa: CATSEGFGAAQETQYF

clone_size: few
j_call: TRBJ1-1
v_call: TRBV18
d_call: -
cdr3_nt: TGTGCCAGCTCACCACCTACGAACACTGAAGCTTTCTTT
cdr3_aa: CASSPPTNTEAFF

clone_size: -
j_call: TRBJ2-1
v_call: TRBV3-1
d_call: -
cdr3_nt: TGTGCCAGCAGCCAAAAGGGGGTCGGGTTCTACAATGAGCAGTTCTTC
cdr3_aa: CASSQKGVGFYNEQFF

clone_size: -
j_call: TRBJ2-1
v_call: TRBV10-3
d_call: -
cdr3_nt: TGTGCCATCAGCTCCCAGGGGAGCTCCTACAATGAGCAGTTCTTC
cdr3_aa: CAISSQGSSYNEQFF

clone_size: once
j_call: TRBJ2-7
v_call: TRBV20-1
d_call: TRBD2
cdr3_nt: TGCAGTGCTTTTCAATCGACTAGCGGCTCCTACAATGAGCAGTACTTC
cdr3_aa: CSAFQSTSGSYNEQYF

clone_size: few
j_call: TRBJ1-1
v_call: TRBV3-1
d_call: -
cdr3_nt: TGTGCCAGCAGCCAAGAAGGGGAGAGTACTGAAGCTTTCTTT
cdr3_aa: CASSQEGESTEAFF

clone_size: -
j_call: TRBJ1-2
v_call: TRBV5-1
d_call: -
cdr3_nt: TGCGCCAGCAGCTCAGGCCGTACAGGGACGGGGTTTGAGTATGGCTACACCTTC
cdr3_aa: CASSSGRTGTGFEYGYTF

clone_size: many
j_call: TRBJ2-7
v_call: TRBV7-2
d_call: TRBD1
cdr3_nt: TGTGCCAGCAGCCCAAGGACAGGGTTGACCTACGAGCAGTACTTC
cdr3_aa: CASSPRTGLTYEQYF

clone_size: -
j_call: TRBJ2-7
v_call: TRBV25-1
d_call: -
cdr3_nt: TGTGCCACTTCATCCACCAGCTCCTACAATGAGCAGTACTTC
cdr3_aa: CATSSTSSYNEQYF

clone_size: -
j_call: TRBJ1-1
v_call: TRBV29-1
d_call: TRBD1
cdr3_nt: TGCAGCGGCGGACAGGGGGCGATTAACACTGAAGCTTTCTTT
cdr3_aa: CSGGQGAINTEAFF

clone_size: few
j_call: TRBJ2-7
v_call: TRBV25-1
d_call: TRBD1
cdr3_nt: TGTGCCAGCAGCCCGACAGGGATGTCCTACGAGCAGTACTTC
cdr3_aa: CASSPTGMSYEQYF

clone_size: few
j_call: TRBJ2-3
v_call: TRBV27
d_call: -
cdr3_nt: TGTGCCAGCAGGTTGGGTGGGGGAGCAGATACGCAGTATTTT
cdr3_aa: CASRLGGGADTQYF

clone_size: many
j_call: TRBJ2-6
v_call: TRBV5-1
d_call: -
cdr3_nt: TGCGCCACCTCGTCGGGAGGGGCCAACGTCCTGACTTTC
cdr3_aa: CATSSGGANVLTF

clone_size: -
j_call: TRBJ2-7
v_call: TRBV10-3
d_call: -
cdr3_nt: TGTGCCATCGGGGTGGGTTCCTACGAGCAGTACTTC
cdr3_aa: CAIGVGSYEQYF

clone_size: many
j_call: TRBJ1-2
v_call: TRBV6-1
d_call: -
cdr3_nt: TGTGCCAGCAGATCAATCTCGGGGGTGGCAGCTAACTATGGCTACACCTTC
cdr3_aa: CASRSISGVAANYGYTF

clone_size: few
j_call: TRBJ2-7
v_call: TRBV7-2
d_call: -
cdr3_nt: TGTGCCAGCAGCTTAGACGCAGCGCCGAGCTCCTACGAGCAGTACTTC
cdr3_aa: CASSLDAAPSSYEQYF